The present entry profiles one TCR beta chain with its context. Its antigen has not been determined. Per-nucleotide qualities are absent, and no much larger clonotype sits a single base away. High-throughput TCR profiling via ImmunoSEQ was performed on the roughly 100 tumor samples. Per the original workflow: To measure repertoire diversity, the metrics used were richness (unique productive sequences), clonality, evenness and relatedness, and the Bhattacharyya coefficient was used to assess similarity between samples. Conclusions stayed consistent in a sensitivity analysis that left out TCRs with fewer than two reads. TCRdb took this table from immuneACCESS and kept in-frame rearrangements with V and J called. Such tables lack part of the clones; where checked against another copy, unresolved V genes explain under half of the gap, and the rest is unexplained. The DNA was the basis for D and trimming; V, J and clone size are from that table. The sample yields over 9,000 clones; 88% were counted once. Around 1.8% of the sample belongs to the ten largest clones.

This specimen comes from a study of high-grade serous ovarian cancer treatment subgroups (dated by TCRdb to the early 2020s). In the study overall: Sequencing yielded a mean of approximately 13,000 reads and 7,000 or so unique TCR beta rearrangements per sample. Under a laparoscopic triage algorithm, patients with high-grade serous ovarian cancer were grouped by complete gross resection or by neoadjuvant chemotherapy response, and the study profiled the TCR beta repertoires of these patients. Of the approximately 30 patients in the cohort, around 10 had no residual disease after primary surgery (R0), around 10 were excellent NACT responders, and around 10 were poor NACT responders. One primary tumor sample and two metastatic tumor samples were collected from each patient, for a total of roughly 90 samples. Study-wide conclusions, independent of this receptor: Bulk tumor TCR sequencing lacked spatial information, limiting insight into HGSC tumor complexity and diversity. Tumors from the same patient had repertoire similarity ranging from 0.11 to 0.79, while tumors from different patients showed almost no similarity. TCR clonal relatedness was found to be positively correlated with neoantigen level and, by trend, with copy number variation and mutation load derived from whole-genome sequencing. TCR repertoire analyses were focused on CDR3, and CDR1 and CDR2 were not analyzed.

V trim: 7 bases; J trim: 1 base; unmatched bases: 8. The CDR3 covers 15 residues, taking in both the cysteine and the phenylalanine. The read is trimmed to its CDR3 DNA, 45 bases read in frame from base 1. CDR1 MDHEN and CDR2 SYDVKM are derived from the germline V gene. The tumor samples were collected prior to definitive surgery or chemotherapy. Genomic DNA extraction was performed by the MD Anderson Biospecimen Extraction Resource, and TCR sequencing was carried out by the MD Anderson Cancer Genomics Laboratory. The sample taken for sequencing was tumor tissue. The sequence was collected from a human donor with high-grade serous ovarian cancer. The rearrangement combines TRBV28 with TRBJ2-5, with 8 middle bases fitting TRBD2. The nucleotide sequence reads TGTGCCAGCAATATGGGACTAGGGGCCCAAGAGACCCAGTACTTC. Translated, this is CASNMGLGAQETQYF.